What follows describes a single T cell receptor (beta chain). No antigen is known for it. The data originate from a study of cytomegalovirus exposure and HLA in healthy donors. The study's findings and limits: Later on, an analysis tied some 17,000 TCR beta sequences to HLA alleles at 0.05 false discovery rate. There were several of the most significant clusters that appeared linked to common viral pathogens in a later analysis. Across HLA loci, a later analysis found differing TCR association rates, with DRB1 most and HLA-C fewest.

The primer mix had 60 Vbeta and 13 Jbeta primers. Assay used: immunoSEQ multiplex PCR; TCRdb lists only in-frame clones, some missing. The sample contains approximately 150,000 clones, just under 80% of which appear only once. It was healthy bone marrow donors who served as donors. The sample comprised PBMCs. The receptor was derived from a woman between 50 and 59 years old in good health and CMV-seronegative.

CDR3 DNA: TGTGCCAGCAGTTTTAGGACAGGGGGCTACTATGGCTACACCTTC. Translation gives CASSFRTGGYYGYTF. The V call is TRBV28, the J call TRBJ1-2, with 11 positions matching TRBD1. The germline gives CDR1 MDHEN, CDR2 SYDVKM. The trim removed 3 bases at V and 3 bases at J, leaving 3 bases unmatched. CDR3 size: 15 residues.